The rows below give T cell receptor beta chains drawn from one sample of a study of blood T cell repertoires in COVID-19. The repertoire was sequenced with immunoSEQ multiplex PCR; TCRdb's copy has only in-frame clones and lacks some. The profile shows about 94,000 clones, 80% to 90% of them singletons. Input material: peripheral blood. The receptor set was obtained from a human donor with acute or convalescent COVID-19. The donor label of this sample is uncertain. The CDR3 runs from the conserved cysteine through the conserved F or W. Fields, in order: V gene, J gene, CDR3 protein.

>TRBV30|TRBJ1-2
CAWRGENYGYTF
>TRBV27|TRBJ1-2
CASSLFAGLIGGYTF
>TRBV3-1/TRBV3-2|TRBJ2-1
CASTTGTSGGAREQFF
>TRBV10-2|TRBJ1-2
CASSTTGVTVSNYGYTF
>TRBV3-1/TRBV3-2|TRBJ2-5
CASSQLRGRGDQETQYF
>TRBV11-3|TRBJ2-1
CASSPETGLAESSYNEQFF
>TRBV12-5|TRBJ2-2
CASGLDVSGGPNTGELFF
>TRBV7-8|TRBJ2-5
CASSKLGAQGQETQYF
>TRBV27|TRBJ1-1
CASSSYRDNTEAFF
>TRBV7-2|TRBJ2-5
CASSSKAGLQETQYF
>TRBV19|TRBJ2-1
CASSMGGPSYNEQFF
>TRBV7-9|TRBJ1-1
CASSSPGGRWRTEAFF
>TRBV24-1|TRBJ2-3
CATSARTGGPDTQYF
>TRBV27|TRBJ2-3
CASSFSAGGVPDTQYF
>TRBV5-1|TRBJ2-3
CASSGQGGGTDTQYF
>TRBV6-1|TRBJ1-2
CASSEHRVTNYGYTF
>TRBV11-1|TRBJ2-5
CASSSLILGTQETQYF
>TRBV30|TRBJ2-3
CAWTRGRSTDTQYF
>TRBV15|TRBJ2-7
CATRLDRGPYEQYF
>TRBV6-2/TRBV6-3|TRBJ2-5
CASSYSTRGSTQYF
>TRBV28|TRBJ2-5
CASSLAGGYETQYF
>TRBV3-1/TRBV3-2|TRBJ1-2
CASSNGQIYGYTF
>TRBV9|TRBJ2-7
CASSPRYDRYTTYEQYF
>TRBV7-8|TRBJ2-4
CASSPGQGAINIQYF
>TRBV5-4|TRBJ2-7
CASSFGTETYEQYF
>TRBV19|TRBJ2-2
CASSIDWRGQHGELFF
>TRBV19|TRBJ1-2
CASSIVSGLNYGYTF
>TRBV6-1|TRBJ2-5
CASSEWGRGGLETQYF
>TRBV19|TRBJ1-5
CASADRLRQPQHF
>TRBV3-1/TRBV3-2|TRBJ2-1
CASSQAQGQYNEQFF
>TRBV18|TRBJ1-1
CASSGTGGTEAFF
>TRBV2|TRBJ2-7
CASRRDSYEQYF
>TRBV24-1|TRBJ2-6
CATSEPTGGSGANVLTF
>TRBV18|TRBJ2-1
CASSPPTHNEQFF
>TRBV7-9|TRBJ2-1
CASSSGQVFRDEQFF
>TRBV7-9|TRBJ2-7
CASSLEASGYEQYF
>TRBV5-1|TRBJ2-1
CASSSDRGPVGSYNEQFF
>TRBV6-5|TRBJ2-7
CASRQGLAGSYEQYF
>TRBV29-1|TRBJ1-5
CSVKIGGSSNQPQHF
>TRBV14|TRBJ2-1
CASSQVPGQRNEQFF
>TRBV11-2|TRBJ1-1
CASSLSPRGTEAFF
>TRBV28|TRBJ2-1
CASRIFTELRNEQFF
>TRBV30|TRBJ2-3
CAWSVALTDTQYF
>TRBV3-1/TRBV3-2|TRBJ2-2
CASSQGEGTGELFF
>TRBV29-1|TRBJ1-3
CSVASPGTGANTIYF
>TRBV27|TRBJ1-2
CASSRRGYHGYTF
>TRBV6-2/TRBV6-3|TRBJ2-7
CASSYRISQVWGGGYEQYF
>TRBV9|TRBJ1-3
CASSDRTGGGNTIYF
>TRBV3-1/TRBV3-2|TRBJ1-2
CASSQAGTGLGYTF
>TRBV28|TRBJ2-7
CASRPGDRVDEQYF
>TRBV6-5|TRBJ1-5
CASTRGQGVQPQHF
>TRBV6-5|TRBJ1-3
CASSYSSFGNTIYF
>TRBV7-9|TRBJ2-3
CASSPSLGAADTQYF
>TRBV10-3|TRBJ2-7
CAIRAGTDSYEQYF
>TRBV19|TRBJ2-1
CASSPGDNEQFF
>TRBV5-1|TRBJ2-1
CASSLVSNSYNEQFF
>TRBV6-6|TRBJ2-3
CASSLPGGPDTQYF
>TRBV19|TRBJ1-2
CASSPFGQAPHGYTF
>TRBV7-9|TRBJ2-7
CASSLAGTGDEQYF
>TRBV13|TRBJ2-5
CASSASGGAVRETQYF